This TCR beta chain is drawn from a study of glioma-infiltrating T cells. Points on this clonotype: What it binds is not known.

The iRepertoire nested amplicon-rescue multiplex PCR amplified TCR alpha and beta CDR3s from RNA. One-step reverse transcription and amplification started from roughly 100-400 ng of tissue mRNA or PBMC total RNA. TCRdb recomputed calls from the multiplex PCR reads with MiXCR, one row per CDR3 protein. The profile shows 150,000 to 200,000 distinct CDR3 sequences, 25% to 35% of them singletons. The CDR3 covers 17 residues. CDR1 and CDR2 from the germline V gene are KGHDR and SFDVKD. After removal of 7 bases from V and 10 bases from J, the junction contained 18 bases not matched to a gene. Overall study findings and caveats: Tissue-blood divergence was below expectation in non-neoplastic patients, above in gliomas. CDR3 overlap between tissue and blood was very small.

The sequence came from a human donor with low-grade glioma or glioblastoma, undergoing nonglioma brain surgery, or in good health (not recorded which). The material sequenced was glioma tissue, nonneoplastic brain tissue, or PBMCs (not recorded which). The chain has TRBV24-1 and TRBJ2-1; TRBD2 matches at 10 bases. CDR3 sequence (DNA): TGTGCCACCAGGGCCTCGACTAGCGGGTCCCCCCTTGGGGAGCAGTTCTTC. As protein: CATRASTSGSPLGEQFF.